This passage covers 17 T cell receptor beta chains from one sample sequenced in a study of T cell responses to AZD1222 COVID-19 vaccine. The method was immunoSEQ multiplex PCR; TCRdb's version includes in-frame clones alone and lacks a portion of them. The table includes more than 140,000 clones, 85% to 95% detected once. The specimen comprised peripheral blood, sampled on day 0 of MenACWY control vaccination. The receptor set was obtained from an adult in good health.

V gene TRBV5-4 combines with J gene TRBJ2-2; D possibly uses TRBD1 or TRBD2 (5 bases each). V dropped 6 bases and J dropped 2 bases, with 11 bases sitting between them. The CDR3 sequence is 14 residues long. Germline V lookup: CDR1 SGHNT, CDR2 YYREEE (reference sequence). CDR3 DNA sequence: TGTGCCAGCAAGGGGACCCTCAACACCGGGGAGCTGTTTTTT. Its translation: CASKGTLNTGELFF.

This chain connects TRBV18 to TRBJ1-1; D not resolved. Trimming pared 2 bases from V and 3 bases from J, leaving 7 bases between. Germline V lookup: CDR1 KGHSH, CDR2 LQKENI. The CDR3 sequence is 13 residues long. CDR3 in amino acids: CASSPTWDTEAFF. The CDR3 nucleotides read TGTGCCAGCTCACCAACATGGGACACTGAAGCTTTCTTT. Full variable domain (outside the CDR3, taken from reference TRBV18 and TRBJ1-1): NAGVMQNPRHLVRRRGQEARLRCSPMKGHSHVYWYRQLPEEGLKFMVYLQKENIIDESGMPKERFSAEFPKEGPSILRIQQVVRGDSAAYFCASSPTWDTEAFFGQGTRLTVV.

This chain joins TRBV5-1 and TRBJ1-6; 8 bases fit TRBD1. The CDR3 runs to 15 residues. J was trimmed by 9 bases and V by 4 bases; bases with no gene match: 9. Germline CDR1 reads SGHRS; CDR2 reads YFSETQ. DNA for the CDR3: TGCGCCAGCAGCATGGGAGGACAGGGCTTTTCACCCCTCCACTTT. Protein: CASSMGGQGFSPLHF.

The chain recombines TRBV3-1 (or the pseudogene TRBV3-2) with TRBJ1-4; D is undetermined. Germline CDR1 LGHDT, CDR2 YNNKEL (reference sequence). The CDR3 has 14 amino acids. The germline V and J ends were trimmed by 4 bases and 7 bases, with 13 bases remaining between them. The DNA of the CDR3 is TGTGCCAGCAGCCCCCTGTTTGGGGTTGAAAAACTGTTTTTT. Translation gives CASSPLFGVEKLFF.

The chain couples TRBV5-4 to TRBJ1-4; D is possibly TRBD1 (5 bases). Trimming stripped 5 bases from V and 5 bases from J, with 16 bases between. The CDR3 covers 15 residues. CDR1 and CDR2 (germline): SGHNT, YYREEE (reference sequence). The CDR3 bases are TGTGCCAGCAGGGCCGGGACTGACGAAAATGAAAAACTGTTTTTT. The encoded protein is CASRAGTDENEKLFF.

The J gene is TRBJ1-2, the V gene TRBV27; D is undetermined. The V end was cut by 5 bases, the J end by 4 bases, with 17 bases between. This CDR3 is 15 amino acids long. Germline V gives CDR1 MNHEY, CDR2 SMNVEV (reference sequence). The CDR3 protein is CASSPQVQFGYGYTF. In DNA, the CDR3 is TGTGCCAGCAGTCCGCAGGTGCAATTCGGCTATGGCTACACCTTC.

The CDR3 nucleotides read TGTGCCAGCAGTTACGACAGGGTAAATTCACCCCTCCACTTT. It yields the protein CASSYDRVNSPLHF. V usage is TRBV6-5 and J usage is TRBJ1-6; 7 positions agree with TRBD1. Germline lookup yields CDR1 MNHEY and CDR2 SVGAGI. J lost 7 bases, V lost 2 bases, and 2 bases had no gene match. The CDR3 consists of 14 residues.

The gene calls are TRBV4-1 and TRBJ1-1, with D hard to call. The CDR3 extends over 17 amino acids. V dropped 1 base and J dropped 1 base, with 16 bases sitting between them. Germline V CDR1 and CDR2: MGHRA, YSYEKL. CDR3 sequence reads: CASSQVVTGRWNTEAFF. The CDR3 bases are TGCGCCAGCAGCCAAGTTGTCACGGGGAGGTGGAACACTGAAGCTTTCTTT.

The chain uses TRBV5-1 and TRBJ2-2, with 9 bases matching TRBD2. Germline assignment: CDR1 SGHRS and CDR2 YFSETQ. V was pared by 8 bases and J by 2 bases, with 4 bases of the junction left unmatched. The CDR3 consists of 14 residues. The CDR3 DNA follows: TGCGCCAGTACGACTAGCGGAAACACCGGGGAGCTGTTTTTT. Translating gives CASTTSGNTGELFF.

The genes are TRBV7-2 and TRBJ2-7; TRBD1 might be the D (7 bases). The ends were cut back, 1 base at V and 2 bases at J, with 12 bases in the middle. Per germline, CDR1 SGHTA and CDR2 FQGNSA. The CDR3 totals 15 residues. CDR3 bases: TGTGCCAGCAGCTTAGGGGGGGACAGCGCCTACGAGCAGTACTTC. It translates to CASSLGGDSAYEQYF.

This rearrangement joins TRBV6-6 to TRBJ1-5; D is ambiguous. Germline V lookup: CDR1 MNHNY, CDR2 SVGAGI (reference sequence). This CDR3 comprises 15 residues. Trimming cost V 4 bases and J 7 bases, with 17 bases left between them. Written as DNA, the CDR3 is TGTGCCAGCAGTTCCGACCTCTTGACAATCCAGCCCCAGCATTTT. This sequence encodes CASSSDLLTIQPQHF.

J is TRBJ2-7 and V is TRBV6-5; possibly TRBD1 for D (6 bases). The CDR3 is 14 amino acids. V gave up 6 bases and J gave up 3 bases, with 15 bases separating them. Germline V CDR1 and CDR2: MNHEY, SVGAGI. The chain's CDR3 is CASRAGTSFYEQYF. CDR3 in DNA: TGTGCCAGCAGAGCCGGGACAAGTTTCTACGAGCAGTACTTC.

The chain employs TRBV12-3 or TRBV12-4 and TRBJ2-3; D gene uncertain. The CDR3 totals 11 residues. V dropped 1 base and J dropped 5 bases, with 1 base sitting between them. CDR3 coding DNA: TGTGCCAGCAGTTTAGGAGATACGCAGTATTTT. Translated, it gives CASSLGDTQYF.

The rearrangement uses TRBV10-3 and TRBJ1-1, with D possibly being TRBD1 (5 bases). This CDR3 spans 12 amino acids. Germline CDR1 ENHRY, CDR2 SYGVKD. V lost 2 bases, J lost 8 bases, and 9 bases lay in between. The CDR3 reads CAISENGAEAFF. In DNA form, the CDR3 reads TGTGCCATCAGTGAGAACGGGGCGGAAGCTTTCTTT.

This chain connects TRBV7-8 to TRBJ1-2, with D tentatively TRBD1 (5 bases). The V gene lost 5 bases and the J gene lost 1 base, with 8 bases spanning the gap. This CDR3 spans 13 amino acids. Germline V gene data show CDR1 as SGHVS and CDR2 as FQNEAQ. The CDR3 bases are TGTGCCAGCAGCGAAGACAGTAACTATGGCTACACCTTC. Its protein product is CASSEDSNYGYTF.

The V call is TRBV6-5, the J call TRBJ1-1, with unresolved D. CDR1 and CDR2 (germline): MNHEY, SVGAGI. The CDR3 is 12 residues long. V lost 8 bases, J lost 1 base, and 8 bases lay in between. The CDR3 protein is CASWVWNTEAFF. The DNA of the CDR3 is TGTGCCAGCTGGGTTTGGAACACTGAAGCTTTCTTT.

V usage is TRBV27 and J usage is TRBJ2-7, with no clear D. The CDR3 is 13 amino acids. The germline V gene has CDR1 MNHEY and CDR2 SMNVEV (reference sequence). The V gene lost 3 bases and the J gene lost 1 base, with 7 bases spanning the gap. The CDR3 region is CASSFDGSYEQYF. DNA of the CDR3: TGTGCCAGCAGTTTCGACGGGTCCTACGAGCAGTACTTC.